The 17 T cell receptor beta chains listed next were all sequenced from one sample in a study of blood T cell repertoires in COVID-19. The repertoire was sequenced with immunoSEQ multiplex PCR; TCRdb's copy has only in-frame clones and lacks some. Of 40,000 or so clones in the sample, around 81% were seen once. The sample consisted of peripheral blood. Receptor source: a man between 40 and 49 years old with active or convalescent COVID-19.

The gene calls are TRBV5-1 and TRBJ1-4, with 10 bases that match TRBD1. This CDR3 spans 15 amino acids. Germline values: CDR1 SGHRS, CDR2 YFSETQ. V dropped 0 bases and J dropped 7; count of bases not matched to a gene: 3. CDR3 in DNA: TGCGCCAGCAGCTTGGTAGGGACAGGGGTTGAAAAACTGTTTTTT. Protein: CASSLVGTGVEKLFF.

The V gene is TRBV7-2, the J gene TRBJ1-2, with D perhaps TRBD1 (6 bases). V was clipped by 2 bases and J by 7 bases, with 11 bases between them. The CDR3 is 13 amino acids. Germline V gene lookup returns CDR1 SGHTA and CDR2 FQGNSA. CDR3: CASSLQGFRGYTF. In DNA form, the CDR3 reads TGTGCCAGCAGCTTACAGGGGTTCCGTGGCTACACCTTC.

The count of this clone is one. The J gene is TRBJ2-3, the V gene TRBV12-3 or TRBV12-4; D remains ambiguous. V was clipped by 5 bases and J by 6 bases, with 9 bases between them. The CDR3 spans 12 residues. The chain's CDR3 is CASSPSGDTQYF. The DNA of the CDR3 is TGTGCCAGCAGTCCCTCCGGGGATACGCAGTATTTT.

The V and J genes are TRBV30 and TRBJ2-1; TRBD2 is a possible D gene (5 bases). Trimming pared 0 bases from V and 1 base from J, leaving 10 bases between. Germline assignment: CDR1 GTSNPN and CDR2 SVGIG (reference sequence). The CDR3 runs to 15 residues. CDR3 protein: CAWSVPSPSYNEQFF. For the CDR3, the DNA is TGTGCCTGGAGTGTACCTAGCCCGTCCTACAATGAGCAGTTCTTC.

This chain connects TRBV9 to TRBJ1-2; 7 positions match TRBD1. The CDR3 totals 18 residues. V trimming: 0 bases; J trimming: 0 bases; junction bases outside the gene matches: 11. Germline V gene sequence: CDR1 SGDLS, CDR2 YYNGEE. The CDR3 coding sequence is TGTGCCAGCAGCGTAGCCCCCGCAGGGGGAACCACTAACTATGGCTACACCTTC. Translating gives CASSVAPAGGTTNYGYTF.

This sequence joins TRBV5-8 and TRBJ2-7; TRBD1 matches 10 bases. Germline V CDR1 and CDR2: SGHTS, YDEGEE. V was pared by 1 base and J by 9 bases, with 7 bases of the junction left unmatched. This CDR3 spans 14 amino acids. The CDR3 protein is CASSLLDRGDGQYF. The CDR3 DNA is TGTGCCAGCAGCTTGCTGGACAGGGGGGACGGGCAGTACTTC.

The chain recombines TRBV12-5 with TRBJ1-5; the D is unclear. Trimming shortened V by 1 base and J by 7 bases, and 8 bases separated the two germline ends. The CDR3 contains 13 residues. Looked up from germline, CDR1 is LGHNT and CDR2 is FRNRAP. CDR3: CASGLEEGQPQHF. The CDR3 nucleotides read TGTGCTAGTGGTTTGGAAGAGGGCCAGCCCCAGCATTTT.

The rearrangement joins TRBV4-2 to TRBJ2-7; D unresolved. This CDR3 contains 12 residues. The V gene lost 3 bases and the J gene lost 2 bases, with 5 bases spanning the gap. Germline V CDR1 and CDR2: LGHNA, YNFKEQ. CDR3 loop: CASSHETYEQYF. The CDR3, as DNA: TGTGCCAGCAGCCATGAGACCTACGAGCAGTACTTC.

This chain links TRBV29-1 with TRBJ2-5; 7 positions match TRBD2. The CDR3 runs to 11 residues. Germline CDR1 SQVTM, CDR2 ANQGSEA. CDR3 in DNA: TGCAGTGGGGGGGGTGGTGAGACCCAGTACTTC. Its translation is CSGGGGETQYF.

This chain connects TRBV28 to TRBJ1-1; a weak D match, TRBD1 (5 bases). This CDR3 spans 17 amino acids. V lost 6 bases, J lost 3 bases, and 23 bases lay in between. The germline CDR1 and CDR2 sequences are MDHEN and SYDVKM. CDR3 in DNA: TGTGCCAGCAGACCGGGGGGGTACACCAGGGTACACACTGAAGCTTTCTTT. Its translation is CASRPGGYTRVHTEAFF.

The chain is built from TRBV7-2 and TRBJ2-5; 7 positions agree with TRBD2. The CDR3 has 15 residues. The J segment lost 2 bases and the V segment lost 1 base, leaving 4 bases of the junction unmatched. The V gene's germline CDR1 is SGHTA and CDR2 FQGNSA. The CDR3 sequence is CASSLDQGGQETQYF. For the CDR3, the DNA is TGTGCCAGCAGCTTAGATCAGGGAGGGCAAGAGACCCAGTACTTC.

This clone was seen a handful of times. This chain connects TRBV3-1 (or the pseudogene TRBV3-2) to TRBJ2-7; no clear D gene. The V end was cut by 1 base, the J end by 4 bases, with 5 bases between. Germline V gives CDR1 LGHDT, CDR2 YNNKEL (reference sequence). CDR3 length: 12 amino acids. CDR3 nucleotides: TGTGCCAGCAGCCAAGTAGAGTACGAGCAGTACTTC. Its translation is CASSQVEYEQYF.

This sequence joins TRBV6-6 and TRBJ2-1; tentative D call: TRBD1 (6 bases). CDR1 is MNHNY, CDR2 SVGAGI, per germline (reference sequence). CDR3 length: 16 residues. The V and J ends lost 6 bases and 1 base respectively, with 16 bases between them. CDR3 residues: CASRPETGLSYNEQFF. The CDR3 DNA sequence: TGTGCCAGCAGACCTGAAACAGGGTTATCCTACAATGAGCAGTTCTTC.

V is TRBV9 and J is TRBJ2-5, with TRBD1 matching over 7 bases. Germline V gene lookup returns CDR1 SGDLS and CDR2 YYNGEE. The CDR3 is made up of 13 amino acids. V was pared by 4 bases and J by 4 bases, with 4 bases of the junction left unmatched. The CDR3 DNA sequence: TGTGCCAGCAGCACGGCAGGGGGAGAGACCCAGTACTTC. It yields the protein CASSTAGGETQYF.

This clone was observed at least ten times. V gene TRBV5-4 combines with J gene TRBJ2-5, with D possibly matching TRBD1 (6 bases). The CDR3 totals 13 residues. The V gene lost 3 bases and the J gene lost 4 bases, with 10 bases spanning the gap. Germline-derived CDR1 and CDR2 are SGHNT and YYREEE (reference sequence). Here the CDR3 DNA reads TGTGCCAGCAGCTCAGGGGATGGAGAGACCCAGTACTTC. The encoded protein is CASSSGDGETQYF.

The table lists this clone with a count of one. The chain employs TRBV9 and TRBJ1-3; D is perhaps TRBD1 (5 bases). The ends were cut back, 0 bases at V and 0 bases at J, with 13 bases in the middle. Germline CDR1 SGDLS, CDR2 YYNGEE. The CDR3 runs 17 residues. The CDR3 sequence is CASSVVETAHSGNTIYF. The CDR3 DNA is TGTGCCAGCAGCGTAGTCGAGACAGCTCACTCTGGAAACACCATATATTTT. Full variable domain (outside the CDR3, taken from reference TRBV9 and TRBJ1-3): DSGVTQTPKHLITATGQRVTLRCSPRSGDLSVYWYQQSLDQGLQFLIQYYNGEERAKGNILERFSAQQFPDLHSELNLSSLELGDSALYFCASSVVETAHSGNTIYFGEGSWLTVV.

The rearrangement uses TRBV13 and TRBJ2-2; 11 positions agree with TRBD2. V was clipped by 1 base and J by 2 bases; unmatched bases: 6. Per the germline V gene, CDR1 is PRHDT and CDR2 is FYEKMQ (reference sequence). The CDR3 length is 18 residues. CDR3 sequence: CASSLEGLAEDNTGELFF. The CDR3 bases are TGTGCCAGCAGCTTAGAGGGACTAGCGGAGGACAACACCGGGGAGCTGTTTTTT.